Presented here are 27 T cell receptor beta chains from one specimen sequenced in a study of OX40 agonist ivuxolimab in advanced cancers. Profiling relied on immunoSEQ multiplex PCR, and the TCRdb table lists in-frame clones only, not all of them. This table has tens of thousands of clones, around 80% appearing once. The sequences come from CD4+ or CD8+ T cells sorted from blood, collected in a trial of the OX40 agonist ivuxolimab. The receptors were gathered from an adult with an advanced solid tumor such as melanoma, head and neck, liver or kidney cancer.

The chain recombines TRBV30 with TRBJ2-1; possible D gene TRBD2, 5 bases. Germline values: CDR1 GTSNPN, CDR2 SVGIG (reference sequence). This CDR3 is 14 amino acids long. V was trimmed by 5 bases and J by 5 bases, leaving 16 bases between them. As DNA, the CDR3 is TGTGCCTGGGGTTTCGGGCTCGGGGACAATGAGCAGTTCTTC. Protein product: CAWGFGLGDNEQFF.

This chain connects TRBV19 to TRBJ2-1; D possibly uses TRBD1 or TRBD2 (5 bases each). This CDR3 spans 14 amino acids. The germline V and J ends were trimmed by 6 bases and 7 bases, with 16 bases remaining between them. The germline CDR1 and CDR2 sequences are LNHDA and SQIVND (reference sequence). The DNA of the CDR3 is TGTGCCAGTAGCCGACCCGGGACGGCTAATGAGCAGTTCTTC. Its translation is CASSRPGTANEQFF.

This rearrangement joins TRBV5-1 to TRBJ2-2, with 7 bases aligning to TRBD1. V was clipped by 4 bases and J by 0 bases; unmatched bases: 3. Germline V lookup: CDR1 SGHRS, CDR2 YFSETQ. CDR3 length equals 15 residues. The chain's CDR3 is CASSPGQSNTGELFF. CDR3 DNA: TGCGCCAGCAGCCCGGGACAGTCGAACACCGGGGAGCTGTTTTTT.

This clone was counted once. The V call is TRBV11-2, the J call TRBJ1-3; D is unclear. Germline-derived CDR1 and CDR2 are SGHAT and FQNNGV. Deletions cut 1 base from V and 1 base from J, with 8 bases between. The CDR3 consists of 15 residues. CDR3 in DNA: TGTGCCAGCAGCTTAGTTTCCAAATCTGGAAACACCATATATTTT. It encodes CASSLVSKSGNTIYF.

The chain links TRBV30 to TRBJ2-7; D unclear. Trimming took off 3 bases at V and 7 bases at J, with 22 bases between the two ends. Germline loops: CDR1 GTSNPN, CDR2 SVGIG (reference sequence). This CDR3 region has 15 residues. This chain's CDR3 is CAWSLHGPPSREQYF. CDR3 nucleotide sequence: TGTGCCTGGAGCTTACACGGTCCCCCCTCTAGGGAGCAGTACTTC.

This clone was seen only once. This rearrangement joins TRBV5-1 to TRBJ2-3; D is ambiguous. There are 15 residues in the CDR3. Germline loops: CDR1 SGHRS, CDR2 YFSETQ. The ends were cut back, 0 bases at V and 0 bases at J, with 8 bases in the middle. The CDR3 protein is CASSLDRPSTDTQYF. The CDR3 nucleotides are TGCGCCAGCAGCTTGGATCGTCCGAGCACAGATACGCAGTATTTT. Full variable domain (missing parts from reference TRBV5-1 and TRBJ2-3): KAGVTQTPRYLIKTRGQQVTLSCSPISGHRSVSWYQQTPGQGLQFLFEYFSETQRNKGNFPGRFSGRQFSNSRSEMNVSTLELGDSALYLCASSLDRPSTDTQYFGPGTRLTVL.

The chain is built from TRBV7-7 and TRBJ2-7; D unresolved. The CDR3 contains 14 residues. In germline, CDR1 is SSHAT, CDR2 FNYEAQ (reference sequence). V shed 2 bases and J shed 5 bases, with 13 bases lying between them. CDR3 coding DNA: TGTGCCAGCAGCTTAAGCGACCTGGGCCACGAGCAGTACTTC. The encoded protein is CASSLSDLGHEQYF.

The chain links TRBV5-4 to TRBJ2-7, with D perhaps matching TRBD1 or TRBD2 (5 bases each). With 4 bases removed from V and 3 bases from J, the gap between germline ends came to 8 bases. This CDR3 has 12 amino acids. The V gene's germline CDR1 is SGHNT and CDR2 YYREEE (reference sequence). The CDR3 DNA is TGTGCCAGCAGCCGGGACCGCTACGAGCAGTACTTC. Protein product: CASSRDRYEQYF.

This clone was seen just once. This chain connects TRBV19 to TRBJ1-1, with D possibly being TRBD1 (6 bases). The CDR3 sequence is 15 residues long. The germline V gene encodes CDR1 LNHDA and CDR2 SQIVND (reference sequence). V gave up 5 bases and J gave up 1 base, with 14 bases separating them. CDR3 bases: TGTGCCAGTAGTGGCGGACAGACTCGGAACACTGAAGCTTTCTTT. This translates into CASSGGQTRNTEAFF.

This chain uses TRBV29-1 with TRBJ1-1; D remains unclear. This CDR3 is 12 amino acids long. V lost 5 bases and J lost 1, with 8 bases in between. Germline CDR1 reads SQVTM; CDR2 reads ANQGSEA. CDR3 region: CSVSDGNTEAFF. CDR3 bases: TGCAGCGTTTCGGACGGGAACACTGAAGCTTTCTTT.

This clone was picked up a small number of times. In the same sample, other DNA sequences code for this CDR3. The chain links TRBV15 to TRBJ2-2; D possibly uses TRBD1 or TRBD2 (5 bases each). The CDR3 totals 16 residues. With 1 base removed from V and 4 bases from J, the gap between germline ends came to 13 bases. In germline, CDR1 is LNHNV, CDR2 YYDKDF (reference sequence). CDR3: CATSRAWDLSTGELFF. In nucleotides, the CDR3 is TGTGCCACCAGCAGAGCCTGGGACCTCAGCACCGGGGAGCTGTTTTTT.

This chain uses TRBV11-3 with TRBJ2-1, with TRBD2 identical over 15 bases. From germline, CDR1 is SGHNT and CDR2 YENEEA. Germline trimming cut 1 base from V and 5 bases from J; bases unmatched to any gene: 6. The CDR3 spans 18 residues. CDR3 sequence: CASSLGGTSGRTDNEQFF. In nucleotides, the CDR3 is TGTGCCAGCAGCTTAGGGGGGACTAGCGGGAGGACGGACAATGAGCAGTTCTTC.

The chain recombines TRBV6-6 with TRBJ1-2; D is unresolved. This CDR3 is built from 13 residues. Per the germline V gene, CDR1 is MNHNY and CDR2 is SVGAGI (reference sequence). Trimming removed 5 bases from V and 7 bases from J, with 14 bases in between. The CDR3 DNA is TGTGCCAGCAGTGGATCAGAAGTGGCTGGCTACACCTTC. The encoded protein is CASSGSEVAGYTF.

The chain carries TRBV29-1 and TRBJ2-3; possibly TRBD1 or TRBD2 for D (5 bases each). This CDR3 has 16 residues. Germline-derived CDR1 and CDR2 are SQVTM and ANQGSEA. V was trimmed by 0 bases and J by 0 bases, leaving 13 bases between them. CDR3 region: CSVEEGKGPSTDTQYF. The CDR3 DNA follows: TGCAGCGTTGAAGAAGGCAAGGGACCCAGCACAGATACGCAGTATTTT.

The gene calls are TRBV19 and TRBJ2-4; D may be TRBD2 (7 bases). Germline CDR1 is LNHDA and CDR2 is SQIVND (reference sequence). The CDR3 runs to 16 residues. The V end was cut by 6 bases, the J end by 0 bases, with 15 bases between. This chain's CDR3 is CASSEGGAGAKNIQYF. The CDR3 coding sequence is TGTGCCAGTAGCGAGGGGGGGGCAGGAGCCAAAAACATTCAGTACTTC.

V gene TRBV5-1 combines with J gene TRBJ2-3, with D possibly matching TRBD1 (5 bases). Germline CDR1 is SGHRS and CDR2 is YFSETQ. Between the trimmed V and J ends, which lost 2 bases and 2 bases, there was a span of 9 bases. The CDR3 is 14 residues long. DNA for the CDR3: TGCGCCAGCAGCTTTACAGGTTACACAGATACGCAGTATTTT. Protein sequence: CASSFTGYTDTQYF.

The J gene is TRBJ2-2, the V gene TRBV11-2; 7 bases are shared with TRBD2. With V trimmed by 2 bases and J by 3 bases, 3 bases remained unmatched. This CDR3 comprises 15 residues. Germline CDR1 and CDR2: SGHAT and FQNNGV. The CDR3 region has the DNA TGTGCCAGCAGCTTATTGCGGGGGTACACCGGGGAGCTGTTTTTT. It encodes CASSLLRGYTGELFF.

The genes are TRBV27 and TRBJ1-4; D is unclear. The V end lost 1 base, the J end lost 8 bases, and 14 bases lay between the germline ends. From germline, CDR1 is MNHEY and CDR2 SMNVEV (reference sequence). This CDR3 is 15 amino acids long. The CDR3 region is CASSLLPGAGEKLFF. The CDR3 coding sequence is TGTGCCAGCAGTTTATTGCCAGGAGCAGGCGAAAAACTGTTTTTT.

V is TRBV2 and J is TRBJ2-7; D remains unclear. This CDR3 is built from 13 residues. Per the germline V gene, CDR1 is SNHLY and CDR2 is FYNNEI. Trimming left V 5 bases short and J 4 bases short, with 12 bases between. The CDR3 region has the DNA TGTGCCAGCAGTCTGTCCGTATTTTACGAGCAGTACTTC. This encodes CASSLSVFYEQYF.

This chain links TRBV7-9 with TRBJ1-1; D uncertain. Deletions cut 0 bases from V and 7 bases from J, with 3 bases between. CDR3 length: 11 amino acids. The germline V gene has CDR1 SEHNR and CDR2 FQNEAQ (reference sequence). CDR3 amino acids: CASSLASEAFF. The CDR3 DNA reads as TGTGCCAGCAGCTTAGCCAGTGAAGCTTTCTTT.

The chain recombines TRBV10-3 with TRBJ2-1, with 7 bases that match TRBD2. This CDR3 is 19 amino acids long. Trimming at V came to 2 bases and at J to 0 bases, leaving 13 bases not matched to a gene. Germline CDR1 reads ENHRY; CDR2 reads SYGVKD. The CDR3 DNA sequence: TGTGCCATCAGTGAGCCCGGGACTGGCGGGGGAGACTCCTACAATGAGCAGTTCTTC. Translating gives CAISEPGTGGGDSYNEQFF.

This chain uses TRBV30 with TRBJ2-7; perhaps D is TRBD1 or TRBD2 (8 bases each). Germline V gives CDR1 GTSNPN, CDR2 SVGIG (reference sequence). The CDR3 length is 14 residues. Trimming removed 4 bases from V and 6 bases from J, with 19 bases in between. The CDR3 DNA follows: TGTGCCTGGAATCGAAGACAGGGGACTAGCGAGCAGTACTTC. Its protein product is CAWNRRQGTSEQYF. Supplemented by reference TRBV30 and TRBJ2-7, the full variable domain reads SQTIHQWPATLVQPVGSPLSLECTVEGTSNPNLYWYRQAAGRGLQLLFYSVGIGQISSEVPQNLSASRPQDRQFILSSKKLLLSDSGFYLCAWNRRQGTSEQYFGPGTRLTVT.

V usage is TRBV5-6 and J usage is TRBJ2-7; TRBD1 agrees at 9 bases. Germline assignment: CDR1 SGHDT and CDR2 YYEEEE. The CDR3 spans 17 residues. Germline trimming cut 0 bases from V and 0 bases from J; bases unmatched to any gene: 7. The CDR3 bases are TGTGCCAGCAGCTTGGACAGGGGGCGGACGAGCTCCTACGAGCAGTACTTC. Its translation is CASSLDRGRTSSYEQYF.

V and J are TRBV4-1 and TRBJ1-4; no reliable D call. Trimming took off 0 bases at V and 8 bases at J, with 10 bases between the two ends. The CDR3 has 14 residues. CDR1 and CDR2 from the germline V gene are MGHRA and YSYEKL. CDR3: CASSQDAGSEKLFF. CDR3 bases: TGCGCCAGCAGCCAAGATGCGGGAAGCGAAAAACTGTTTTTT.

CDR3 loop: CASILAGVTDTQYF. CDR3 coding DNA: TGTGCCAGCATACTAGCGGGAGTTACAGATACGCAGTATTTT. The genes are TRBV28 and TRBJ2-3, with 11 nucleotides matching TRBD2. CDR1 is MDHEN and CDR2 is SYDVKM in the germline V gene. CDR3 length: 14 amino acids. J was trimmed by 3 bases and V by 7 bases; bases with no gene match: 3.

The V call is TRBV5-1, the J call TRBJ2-6; D is tentatively TRBD1 or TRBD2 (6 bases each). With 5 bases removed from V and 1 base from J, the gap between germline ends came to 16 bases. This CDR3 comprises 17 residues. CDR1 is SGHRS, CDR2 YFSETQ, per germline. The CDR3 nucleotides are TGCGCCAGCAGAGGGGGGTACCAGGGGTCTGGGGCCAACGTCCTGACTTTC. It codes for CASRGGYQGSGANVLTF. Drawing the rest from reference TRBV5-1 and TRBJ2-6, the complete variable domain is KAGVTQTPRYLIKTRGQQVTLSCSPISGHRSVSWYQQTPGQGLQFLFEYFSETQRNKGNFPGRFSGRQFSNSRSEMNVSTLELGDSALYLCASRGGYQGSGANVLTFGAGSRLTVL.

The V gene is TRBV6-5, the J gene TRBJ2-7; 10 bases fit TRBD1. CDR3 length: 15 amino acids. Germline CDR1 MNHEY, CDR2 SVGAGI. The V gene end was trimmed by 0 bases and the J gene end by 6 bases; junction bases not matched to a gene: 5. The CDR3 bases are TGTGCCAGCAGTTACTCTCGACAGGGGGCGGGCGAGCAGTACTTC. Amino acids: CASSYSRQGAGEQYF.